One T cell receptor beta chain is described in this entry. This specimen belongs to a study of blood T cell repertoires in COVID-19. On the study more broadly: COVID-19 samples collected from the United States, Italy and Spain covered acute and convalescent phases.

Source study methods: Estimates of nucleated cell counts were drawn from the amplification of reference gene primers. Using immunoSEQ multiplex PCR, the repertoire was profiled, and TCRdb retains in-frame clones only, with some absent. V and J calls and clone size are copied from that table; D and trimming were computed from the DNA. In the table there are 200,000 or so clones, more than 75% of which are singletons. The CDR3 sequence is 15 residues long. Trimming took off 1 base at V and 0 bases at J, with 9 bases between the two ends. Germline V CDR1 and CDR2: MGHRA, YSYEKL. The TCR was taken from a man in his fifties with acute or convalescent COVID-19. This rearrangement joins TRBV4-1 to TRBJ1-1, with D uncertain. The sample comprised peripheral blood. CDR3 coding DNA: TGCGCCAGCAGCCAAGTGAGGTCTTTGAACACTGAAGCTTTCTTT. It is translated as CASSQVRSLNTEAFF.